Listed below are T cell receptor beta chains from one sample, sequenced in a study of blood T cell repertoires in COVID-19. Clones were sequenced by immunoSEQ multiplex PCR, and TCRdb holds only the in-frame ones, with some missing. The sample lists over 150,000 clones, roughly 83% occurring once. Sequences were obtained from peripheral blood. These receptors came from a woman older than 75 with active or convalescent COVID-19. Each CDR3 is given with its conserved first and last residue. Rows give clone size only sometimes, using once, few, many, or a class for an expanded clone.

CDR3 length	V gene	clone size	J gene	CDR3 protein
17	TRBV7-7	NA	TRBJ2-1	CASSYRSGASSYNEQFF
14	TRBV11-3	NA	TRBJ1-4	CASSLGPRDEKLFF
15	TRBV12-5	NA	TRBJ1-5	CASGLLLQGDQPQHF
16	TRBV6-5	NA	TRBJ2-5	CASSYSVGGAGETQYF
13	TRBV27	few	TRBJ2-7	CASSLGEGYEQYF
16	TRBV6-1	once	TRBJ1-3	CASSAARLSSGNTIYF
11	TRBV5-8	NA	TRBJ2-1	CASSPPGEQFF
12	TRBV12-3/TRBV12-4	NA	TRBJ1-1	CASSFARAEAFF
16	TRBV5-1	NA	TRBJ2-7	CASRPWGGAKSYEQYF
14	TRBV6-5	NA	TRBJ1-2	CASSPGGTLHGYTF
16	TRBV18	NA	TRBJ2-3	CASSSQGPGAPDTQYF
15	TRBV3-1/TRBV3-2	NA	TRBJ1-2	CASSQAPAGTTGYTF
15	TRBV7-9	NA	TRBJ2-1	CAGSQGTVTYNEQFF
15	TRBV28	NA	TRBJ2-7	CASRADRANSYEQYF
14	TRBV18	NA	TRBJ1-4	CASSQLVSGLKLFF
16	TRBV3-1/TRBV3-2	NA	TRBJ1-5	CASSQGQGKPNQPQHF
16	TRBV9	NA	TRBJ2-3	CASSVEGGQNTDTQYF
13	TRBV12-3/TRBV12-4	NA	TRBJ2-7	CASRQGTGYEQYF
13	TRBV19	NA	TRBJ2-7	CASSEVGGYEQYF
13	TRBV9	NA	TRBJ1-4	CASSRGSNEKLFF
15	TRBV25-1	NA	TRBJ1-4	CASSDIRQGTEKLFF
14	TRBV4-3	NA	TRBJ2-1	CASSPRLALNEQFF
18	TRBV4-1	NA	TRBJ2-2	CASSQGPLGLENTGELFF
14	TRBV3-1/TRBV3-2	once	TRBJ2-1	CASSQDRKSAEQFF
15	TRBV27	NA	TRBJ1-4	CASSFLTGGGEKLFF
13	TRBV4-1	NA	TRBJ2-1	CASSQVQINEQFF
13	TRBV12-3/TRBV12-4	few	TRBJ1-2	CASSWGLDYGYTF
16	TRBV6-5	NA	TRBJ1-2	CASSYGRIPSNYGYTF
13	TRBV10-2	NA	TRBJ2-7	CGCGGFRGDEQYF
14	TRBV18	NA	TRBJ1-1	CASLWGRGNTEAFF
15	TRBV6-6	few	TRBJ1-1	CASSNGQGGHTEAFF
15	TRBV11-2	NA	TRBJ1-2	CASSYRDRVNYGYTF
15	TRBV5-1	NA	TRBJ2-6	CASSLGVSGANVLTF
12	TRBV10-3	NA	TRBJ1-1	CAAQGVNTEAFF
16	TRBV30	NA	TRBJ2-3	CAWSRALAGGGDTQYF
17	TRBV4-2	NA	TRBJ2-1	CASSPRLAGETYNEQFF
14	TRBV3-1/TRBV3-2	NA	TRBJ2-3	CASSQGTSGGAAYF
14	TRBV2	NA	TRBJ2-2	CATLRDRATGELFF
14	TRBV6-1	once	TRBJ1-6	CASSQAQGSSPLHF
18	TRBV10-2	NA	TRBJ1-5	CASRRGQGYGYSNQPQHF
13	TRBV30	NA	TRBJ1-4	CASGRGVSEKLFF
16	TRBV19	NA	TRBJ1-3	CASSMEGTFSGNTIYF
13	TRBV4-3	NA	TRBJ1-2	CASSQSQGDRYTF
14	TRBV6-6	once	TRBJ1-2	CASSQGAGGYGYTF